The 10 T cell receptor beta chains listed next were all sequenced from one sample in a study of response to subunit inactivated influenza vaccine. MiXCR was run by TCRdb on the RT-PCR reads, yielding one entry per CDR3 protein. The repertoire holds about half a million distinct CDR3 sequences, with approximately 7.7% as singletons. The sample was PBMCs from blood, taken roughly 24 months after vaccination. These receptors originate from a man between 50 and 75 years old who received an inactivated influenza vaccine.

Only a few counts were recorded for this clonotype. This chain uses TRBV6-5 with TRBJ2-7; the D call may be TRBD1 or TRBD2 (5 bases each). Germline values: CDR1 MNHEY, CDR2 SVGAGI. The germline V and J ends were trimmed by 10 bases and 2 bases, with 12 bases remaining between them. The CDR3 sequence is 12 residues long. CDR3 sequence (DNA): TGTGCCACCAGAGGGGCAGCCTACGAGCAGTACTTC. Protein sequence: CATRGAAYEQYF.

This clonotype has more than one count but fewer than ten. The chain joins TRBV20-1 to TRBJ1-1, with D uncertain. V was shortened by 3 bases and J by 5 bases, with 10 bases between the two germline ends. The CDR3 is 12 amino acids. Germline loops: CDR1 DFQATT, CDR2 SNEGSKA (reference sequence). CDR3 in DNA: TGCAGTGCTAGGGACGGTAGTACTGAAGCTTTCTTT. Translating it yields CSARDGSTEAFF.

This clonotype was observed a handful of times. A much more abundant neighbour one base away suggests this may be a read error. This sequence joins TRBV6-2 or TRBV6-3 and TRBJ2-1; TRBD2 matches at 14 bases. The CDR3 runs 17 residues. V was clipped by 4 bases and J by 0 bases; unmatched bases: 2. Per germline, CDR1 MNHEY and CDR2 SVGEGT. The CDR3: CASSFGTSGGSYNEQFF. The CDR3 nucleotides read TGTGCCAGCAGTTTCGGGACTAGCGGGGGCTCCTACAATGAGCAGTTCTTC.

This clonotype was seen a few times. The CDR3 loop is CSAFKPGQLNEKLFF. Here the CDR3 DNA reads TGCAGTGCTTTCAAGCCAGGACAGCTTAATGAAAAACTGTTTTTT. This sequence joins TRBV20-1 and TRBJ1-4; a possible D gene is TRBD1 (6 bases). Germline assignment: CDR1 DFQATT and CDR2 SNEGSKA (reference sequence). This CDR3 contains 15 residues. Between the trimmed V and J ends, which lost 5 bases and 4 bases, there was a span of 17 bases.

The chain combines TRBV12-3 or TRBV12-4 with TRBJ2-7, with D possibly being TRBD1 (6 bases). CDR3 length: 16 amino acids. V was cut by 1 base and J by 1 base, with 14 bases left in between. The CDR3 spells CASSLGQQGLSYEQYF. The CDR3 DNA reads as TGTGCCAGCAGTTTAGGCCAACAGGGTCTATCCTACGAGCAGTACTTC.

This clonotype has just a few counts. This rearrangement joins TRBV28 to TRBJ1-2; 9 bases match TRBD1. The CDR3 is 13 residues long. Per the germline V gene, CDR1 is MDHEN and CDR2 is SYDVKM. J lost 8 bases, V lost 3 bases, and 4 bases had no gene match. CDR3 in DNA: TGTGCCAGCAGTTTCCAGGGGACAGGGGGCTACACCTTC. Translated: CASSFQGTGGYTF.

The V gene is TRBV20-1, the J gene TRBJ2-5; D remains unclear. The CDR3 consists of 15 residues. Germline CDR1 reads DFQATT; CDR2 reads SNEGSKA (reference sequence). Trimming removed 0 bases from V and 5 bases from J, with 16 bases in between. The CDR3: CSARDRRRDLETQYF. CDR3 DNA sequence: TGCAGTGCTAGAGATCGCAGGCGCGATTTGGAGACCCAGTACTTC.

The sample holds many counts of this clonotype. V and J are TRBV28 and TRBJ2-7; either TRBD1 or TRBD2 may fit D (5 bases each). CDR1 and CDR2 from the germline V gene are MDHEN and SYDVKM. V lost 2 bases to trimming and J lost 0 bases, with 20 bases between them. The CDR3 sequence is 18 residues long. DNA of the CDR3: TGTGCCAGCAGTTTACCCAGGGACCTCTGGCGGAGCTCCTACGAGCAGTACTTC. This gives the protein CASSLPRDLWRSSYEQYF. Complete variable domain (other parts from reference TRBV28 and TRBJ2-7): DVKVTQSSRYLVKRTGEKVFLECVQDMDHENMFWYRQDPGLGLRLIYFSYDVKMKEKGDIPEGYSVSREKKERFSLILESASTNQTSMYLCASSLPRDLWRSSYEQYFGPGTRLTVT.

The chain employs TRBV4-1 and TRBJ2-2; no firm D call. Germline CDR1 reads MGHRA; CDR2 reads YSYEKL. This CDR3 is 15 amino acids long. V dropped 1 base and J dropped 0 bases, with 6 bases sitting between them. The CDR3 spells CASSQGLTNTGELFF. The CDR3 DNA reads TGCGCCAGCAGCCAAGGGCTGACGAACACCGGGGAGCTGTTTTTT.

The sample holds many counts of this clonotype. This rearrangement joins TRBV9 to TRBJ2-1, with 9 bases aligning to TRBD2. Germline CDR1 and CDR2: SGDLS and YYNGEE. The ends lost 0 bases at V and 6 bases at J; junction bases unmatched: 13. The CDR3 is 18 residues long. The DNA of the CDR3 is TGTGCCAGCAGCGTAGAGGGCGTGGGCGGGAGGGAACGCAATGAGCAGTTCTTC. It is translated as CASSVEGVGGRERNEQFF.